The 5 T cell receptor beta chains given below trace back to one sample, sequenced in a study of blood T cell repertoires in COVID-19. The protocol was immunoSEQ multiplex PCR, while the TCRdb copy is restricted to in-frame clones and leaves out a portion. The table lists 150,000 or so clones, around nine tenths of them singletons. The sample comprised peripheral blood. The receptors come from a woman in her 70s with COVID-19, enrolled during active disease.

DNA for the CDR3: TGTGCCAGCAGCGTAGGGGGCGGGGGCCAAGAGACCCAGTACTTC. It specifies CASSVGGGGQETQYF. This sequence joins TRBV9 and TRBJ2-5; 7 bases match TRBD2. Unmatched junction bases numbered 3, after V lost 0 bases and J lost 1 base. The CDR3 totals 15 residues. Germline loops: CDR1 SGDLS, CDR2 YYNGEE.

V is TRBV5-4 and J is TRBJ2-3; TRBD2 agrees at 9 bases. The CDR3 loop spans 15 amino acids. The J segment lost 0 bases and the V segment lost 4 bases, leaving 3 bases of the junction unmatched. The germline gives CDR1 SGHNT, CDR2 YYREEE (reference sequence). The CDR3 protein is CASSPSGVSTDTQYF. The CDR3 region has the DNA TGTGCCAGCAGCCCTAGCGGGGTTAGCACAGATACGCAGTATTTT.

The rearrangement links TRBV4-1 to TRBJ1-1; 8 bases align to TRBD1. J gave up 1 base and V 6 bases, and 13 bases lay outside the gene matches. Germline V gene lookup returns CDR1 MGHRA and CDR2 YSYEKL. CDR3 length: 17 amino acids. In nucleotides, the CDR3 is TGCGCCAGCAGACCGATCAAGGTCCAGGGGGCGAACACTGAAGCTTTCTTT. Translated, it gives CASRPIKVQGANTEAFF.

The genes are TRBV15 and TRBJ2-7; D perhaps matches TRBD1 (5 bases). Germline V gives CDR1 LNHNV, CDR2 YYDKDF (reference sequence). CDR3 length: 15 amino acids. V was clipped by 0 bases and J by 3 bases, with 12 bases between them. In nucleotides, the CDR3 is TGTGCCACCAGCAGAGATAAATACAGGAACTACGAGCAGTACTTC. Translation: CATSRDKYRNYEQYF. The variable domain in full, completed from reference TRBV15 and TRBJ2-7, reads DAMVIQNPRYQVTQFGKPVTLSCSQTLNHNVMYWYQQKSSQAPKLLFHYYDKDFNNEADTPDNFQSRRPNTSFCFLDIRSPGLGDTAMYLCATSRDKYRNYEQYFGPGTRLTVT.

This chain links TRBV5-6 with TRBJ1-4; D might be TRBD1 (5 bases). CDR1 is SGHDT and CDR2 is YYEEEE in the germline V gene. The CDR3 is made up of 15 amino acids. Trimming left V 1 base short and J 8 bases short, with 15 bases between. This CDR3 is CASSLYRKRGEKLFF. The CDR3 coding sequence is TGTGCCAGCAGCTTGTACAGGAAACGTGGCGAAAAACTGTTTTTT.